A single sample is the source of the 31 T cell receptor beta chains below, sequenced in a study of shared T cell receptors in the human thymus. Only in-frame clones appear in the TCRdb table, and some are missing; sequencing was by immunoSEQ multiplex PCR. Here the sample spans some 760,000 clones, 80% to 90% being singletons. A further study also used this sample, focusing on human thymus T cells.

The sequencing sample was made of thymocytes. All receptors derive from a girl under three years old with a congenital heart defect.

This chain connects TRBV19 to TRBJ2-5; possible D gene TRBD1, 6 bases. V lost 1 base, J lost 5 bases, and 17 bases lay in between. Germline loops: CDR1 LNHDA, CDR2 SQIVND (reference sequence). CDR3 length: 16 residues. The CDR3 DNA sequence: TGTGCCAGTAGTATAGGACCTCAGGGGCGGTTTGAGACCCAGTACTTC. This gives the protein CASSIGPQGRFETQYF.

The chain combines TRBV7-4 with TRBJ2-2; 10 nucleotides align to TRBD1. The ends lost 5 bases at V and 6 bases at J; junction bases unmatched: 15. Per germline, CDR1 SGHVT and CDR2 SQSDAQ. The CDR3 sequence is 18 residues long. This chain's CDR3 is CASSLQGSGTGVAGELFF. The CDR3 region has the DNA TGTGCCAGCAGCCTCCAGGGATCCGGGACAGGGGTAGCCGGGGAGCTGTTTTTT.

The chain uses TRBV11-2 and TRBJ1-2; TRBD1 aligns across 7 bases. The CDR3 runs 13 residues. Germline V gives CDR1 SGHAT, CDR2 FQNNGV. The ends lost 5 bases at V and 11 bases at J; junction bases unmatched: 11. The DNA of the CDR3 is TGTGCCAGCAGCCCAAAACCCGGGACAGTGTACACCTTC. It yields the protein CASSPKPGTVYTF.

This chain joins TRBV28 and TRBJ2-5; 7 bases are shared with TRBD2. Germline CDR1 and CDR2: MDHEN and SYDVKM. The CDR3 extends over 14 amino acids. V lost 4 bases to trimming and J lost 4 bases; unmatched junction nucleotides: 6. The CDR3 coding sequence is TGTGCCAGCAGTTCGGCGGGGGTAGGAGAGACCCAGTACTTC. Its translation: CASSSAGVGETQYF.

CDR3 amino acids: CASGGRPSDLLSYEQYF. The CDR3 DNA sequence: TGTGCCAGCGGAGGCAGACCTTCTGACCTCCTTTCCTACGAGCAGTACTTC. The chain joins TRBV2 to TRBJ2-7; D may be TRBD2 (5 bases). V dropped 8 bases and J dropped 1 base, with 24 bases sitting between them. The CDR3 consists of 17 residues. Germline V gives CDR1 SNHLY, CDR2 FYNNEI.

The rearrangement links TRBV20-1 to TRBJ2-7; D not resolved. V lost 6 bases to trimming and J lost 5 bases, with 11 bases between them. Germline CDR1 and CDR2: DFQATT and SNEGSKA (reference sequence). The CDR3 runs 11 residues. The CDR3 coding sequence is TGCAGTGCCCGCGTGGGCCACGAGCAGTACTTC. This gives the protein CSARVGHEQYF.

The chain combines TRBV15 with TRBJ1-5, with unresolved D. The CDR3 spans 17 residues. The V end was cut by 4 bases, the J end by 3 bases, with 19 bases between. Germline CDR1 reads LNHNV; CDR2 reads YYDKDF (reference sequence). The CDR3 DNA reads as TGTGCCACCAGCAAGAAGCGCGGAGCCCCGTTCAATCAGCCCCAGCATTTT. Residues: CATSKKRGAPFNQPQHF.

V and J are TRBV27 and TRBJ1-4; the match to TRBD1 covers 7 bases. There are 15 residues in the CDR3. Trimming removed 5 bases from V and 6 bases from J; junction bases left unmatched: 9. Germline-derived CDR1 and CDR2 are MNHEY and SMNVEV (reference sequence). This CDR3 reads CASSPWDSRHEKLFF. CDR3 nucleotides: TGTGCCAGCAGTCCTTGGGACAGCCGGCATGAAAAACTGTTTTTT.

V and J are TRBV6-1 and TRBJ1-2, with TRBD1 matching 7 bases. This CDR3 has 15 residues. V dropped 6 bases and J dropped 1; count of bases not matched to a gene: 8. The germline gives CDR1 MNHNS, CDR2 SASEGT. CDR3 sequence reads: CASRGRQGVNYGYTF. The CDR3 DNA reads TGTGCCAGCAGGGGAAGACAGGGTGTTAACTATGGCTACACCTTC.

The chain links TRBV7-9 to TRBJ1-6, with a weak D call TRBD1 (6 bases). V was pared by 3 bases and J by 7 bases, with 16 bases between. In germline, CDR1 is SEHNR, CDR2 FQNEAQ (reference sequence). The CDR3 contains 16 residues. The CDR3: CASSLISGVRNSPLHF. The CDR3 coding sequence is TGTGCCAGCAGCTTGATTTCAGGGGTGAGAAATTCACCCCTCCACTTT.

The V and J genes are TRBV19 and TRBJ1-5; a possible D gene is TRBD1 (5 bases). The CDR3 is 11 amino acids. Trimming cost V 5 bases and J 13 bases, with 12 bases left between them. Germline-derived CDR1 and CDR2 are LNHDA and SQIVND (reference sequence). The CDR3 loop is CASSVSGYQHF. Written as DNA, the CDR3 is TGTGCCAGTAGTGTCTCAGGGTATCAGCATTTT.

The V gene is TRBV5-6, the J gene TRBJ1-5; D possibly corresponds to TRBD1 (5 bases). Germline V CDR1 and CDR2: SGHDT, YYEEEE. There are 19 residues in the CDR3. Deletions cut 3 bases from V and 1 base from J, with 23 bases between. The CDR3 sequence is CASSSFTKGILGSNQPQHF. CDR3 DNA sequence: TGTGCCAGCAGCTCCTTTACTAAGGGGATCTTGGGGAGCAATCAGCCCCAGCATTTT.

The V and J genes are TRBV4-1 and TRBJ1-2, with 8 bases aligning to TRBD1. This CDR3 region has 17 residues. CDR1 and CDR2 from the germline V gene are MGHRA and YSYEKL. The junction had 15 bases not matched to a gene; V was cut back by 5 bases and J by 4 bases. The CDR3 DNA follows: TGCGCCAGCAGCTCCCCCCCGGGACAGGTCTCACCCTATGGCTACACCTTC. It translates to CASSSPPGQVSPYGYTF.

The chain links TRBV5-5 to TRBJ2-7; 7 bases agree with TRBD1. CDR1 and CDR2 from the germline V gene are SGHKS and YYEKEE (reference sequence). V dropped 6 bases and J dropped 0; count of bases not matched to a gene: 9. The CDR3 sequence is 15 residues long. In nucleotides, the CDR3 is TGTGCCAGCAAAGACGGGACAGCTATCTCCTACGAGCAGTACTTC. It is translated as CASKDGTAISYEQYF.

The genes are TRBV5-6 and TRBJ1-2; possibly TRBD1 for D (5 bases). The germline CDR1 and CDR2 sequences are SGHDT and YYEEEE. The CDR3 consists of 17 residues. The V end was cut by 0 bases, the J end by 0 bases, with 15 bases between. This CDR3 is CASSLVWGDEANYGYTF. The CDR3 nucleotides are TGTGCCAGCAGCTTGGTTTGGGGGGACGAAGCTAACTATGGCTACACCTTC. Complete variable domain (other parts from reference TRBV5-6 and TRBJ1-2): DAGVTQSPTHLIKTRGQQVTLRCSPKSGHDTVSWYQQALGQGPQFIFQYYEEEERQRGNFPDRFSGHQFPNYSSELNVNALLLGDSALYLCASSLVWGDEANYGYTFGSGTRLTVV.

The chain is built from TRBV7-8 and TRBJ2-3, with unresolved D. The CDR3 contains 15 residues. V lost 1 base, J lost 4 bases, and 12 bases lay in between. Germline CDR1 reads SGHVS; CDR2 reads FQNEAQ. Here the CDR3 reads CASSLEMASADTQYF. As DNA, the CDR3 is TGTGCCAGCAGCTTAGAAATGGCTTCAGCAGATACGCAGTATTTT.

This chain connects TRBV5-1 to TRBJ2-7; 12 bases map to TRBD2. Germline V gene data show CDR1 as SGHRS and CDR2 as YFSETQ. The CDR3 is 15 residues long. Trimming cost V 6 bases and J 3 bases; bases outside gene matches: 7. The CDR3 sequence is CASKTSGGEYYEQYF. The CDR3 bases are TGCGCCAGCAAGACTAGCGGGGGTGAGTACTACGAGCAGTACTTC. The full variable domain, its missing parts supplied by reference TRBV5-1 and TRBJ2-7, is KAGVTQTPRYLIKTRGQQVTLSCSPISGHRSVSWYQQTPGQGLQFLFEYFSETQRNKGNFPGRFSGRQFSNSRSEMNVSTLELGDSALYLCASKTSGGEYYEQYFGPGTRLTVT.

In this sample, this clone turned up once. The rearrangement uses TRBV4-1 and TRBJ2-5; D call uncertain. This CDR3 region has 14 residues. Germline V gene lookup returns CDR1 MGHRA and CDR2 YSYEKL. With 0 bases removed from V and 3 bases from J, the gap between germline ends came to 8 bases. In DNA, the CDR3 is TGCGCCAGCAGCCAAGATCCAGCGAAAGAGACCCAGTACTTC. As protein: CASSQDPAKETQYF.

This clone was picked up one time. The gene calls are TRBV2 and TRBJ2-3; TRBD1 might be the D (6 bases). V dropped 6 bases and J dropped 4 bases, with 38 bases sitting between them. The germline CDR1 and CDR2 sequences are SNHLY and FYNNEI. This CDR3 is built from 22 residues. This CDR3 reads CASRDRGVWWGPCGWFADTQYF. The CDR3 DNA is TGTGCCAGCAGGGACAGAGGTGTATGGTGGGGGCCTTGTGGGTGGTTCGCAGATACGCAGTATTTT.

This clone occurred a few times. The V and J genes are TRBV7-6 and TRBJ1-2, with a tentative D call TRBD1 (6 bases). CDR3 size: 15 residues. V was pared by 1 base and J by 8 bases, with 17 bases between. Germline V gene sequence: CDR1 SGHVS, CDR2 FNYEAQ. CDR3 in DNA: TGTGCCAGCAGCTTAGTCCCATTAGGGGGTGGCGGCTACACCTTC. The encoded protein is CASSLVPLGGGGYTF.

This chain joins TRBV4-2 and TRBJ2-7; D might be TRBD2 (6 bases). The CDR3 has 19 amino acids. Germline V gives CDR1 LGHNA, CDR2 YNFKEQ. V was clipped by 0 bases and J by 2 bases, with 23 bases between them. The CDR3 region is CASSQETRLSVLSTYEQYF. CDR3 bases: TGTGCCAGCAGCCAAGAGACTAGACTTAGTGTTCTGAGTACCTACGAGCAGTACTTC.

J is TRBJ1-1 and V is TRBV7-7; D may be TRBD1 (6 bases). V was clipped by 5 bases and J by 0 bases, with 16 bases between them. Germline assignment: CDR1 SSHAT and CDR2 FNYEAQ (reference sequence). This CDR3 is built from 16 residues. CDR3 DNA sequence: TGTGCCAGCAGCCCCGGACAGCGGACCATGAACACTGAAGCTTTCTTT. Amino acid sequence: CASSPGQRTMNTEAFF.

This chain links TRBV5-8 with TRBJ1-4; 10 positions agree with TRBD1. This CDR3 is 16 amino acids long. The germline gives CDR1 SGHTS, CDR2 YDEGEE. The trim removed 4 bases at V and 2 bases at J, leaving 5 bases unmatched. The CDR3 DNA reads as TGTGCCAGCAGCCCTGGGACAGGGGCCACTAATGAAAAACTGTTTTTT. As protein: CASSPGTGATNEKLFF.

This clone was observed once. This chain's CDR3 is CASTHSATNEKLFF. The CDR3 coding sequence is TGTGCCAGCACCCACAGTGCAACTAATGAAAAACTGTTTTTT. This chain uses TRBV6-6 with TRBJ1-4, with D unclear. CDR1 and CDR2 from the germline V gene are MNHNY and SVGAGI (reference sequence). V was pared by 7 bases and J by 0 bases, with 9 bases between. The CDR3 totals 14 residues.

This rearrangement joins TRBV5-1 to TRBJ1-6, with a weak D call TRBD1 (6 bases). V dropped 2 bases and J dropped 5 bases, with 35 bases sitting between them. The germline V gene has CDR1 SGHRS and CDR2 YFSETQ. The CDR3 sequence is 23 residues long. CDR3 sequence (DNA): TGCGCCAGCAGCTTATCCCCGTCACCAAGACAGGCTGGAGCCCCTTGGGATAATTCACCCCTCCACTTT. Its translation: CASSLSPSPRQAGAPWDNSPLHF.

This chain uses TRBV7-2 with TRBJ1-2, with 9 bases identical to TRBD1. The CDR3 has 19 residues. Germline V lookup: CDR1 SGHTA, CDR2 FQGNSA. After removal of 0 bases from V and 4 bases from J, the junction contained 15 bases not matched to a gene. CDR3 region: CASSLAWGQGTQKSYGYTF. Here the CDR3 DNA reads TGTGCCAGCAGCTTAGCATGGGGACAGGGCACTCAGAAATCCTATGGCTACACCTTC.

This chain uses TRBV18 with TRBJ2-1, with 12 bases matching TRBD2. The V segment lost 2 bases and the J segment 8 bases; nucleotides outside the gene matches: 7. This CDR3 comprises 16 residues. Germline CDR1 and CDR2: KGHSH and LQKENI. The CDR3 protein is CASSPTLAGGPHEQFF. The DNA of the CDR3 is TGTGCCAGCTCACCAACCCTAGCGGGGGGGCCACATGAGCAGTTCTTC.

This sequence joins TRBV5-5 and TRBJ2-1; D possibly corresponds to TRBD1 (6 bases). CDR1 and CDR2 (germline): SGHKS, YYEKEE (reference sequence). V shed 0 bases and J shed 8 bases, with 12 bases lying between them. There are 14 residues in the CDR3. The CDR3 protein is CASSLDRDEDEQFF. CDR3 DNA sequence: TGTGCCAGCAGCTTGGACAGGGATGAGGATGAGCAGTTCTTC.

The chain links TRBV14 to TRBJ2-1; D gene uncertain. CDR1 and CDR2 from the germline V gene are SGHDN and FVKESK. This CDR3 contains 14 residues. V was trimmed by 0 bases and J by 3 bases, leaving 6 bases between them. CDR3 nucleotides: TGTGCCAGCAGCCAAGACAGTGACTACAATGAGCAGTTCTTC. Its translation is CASSQDSDYNEQFF.

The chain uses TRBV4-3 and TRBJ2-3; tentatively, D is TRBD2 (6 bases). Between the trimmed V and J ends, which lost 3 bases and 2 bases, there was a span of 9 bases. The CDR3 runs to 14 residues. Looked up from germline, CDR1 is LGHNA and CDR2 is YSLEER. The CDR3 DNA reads TGCGCCAGCAGCCAGCGGGACTCCACAGATACGCAGTATTTT. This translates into CASSQRDSTDTQYF.

Here the CDR3 DNA reads TGTGCCAGCAGCCGGACAGGGGGCACCGGGGAGCTGTTTTTT. Translation: CASSRTGGTGELFF. The chain joins TRBV9 to TRBJ2-2, with TRBD1 matching over 10 bases. The germline CDR1 and CDR2 sequences are SGDLS and YYNGEE. This CDR3 is built from 14 residues. V gave up 4 bases and J gave up 4 bases; unmatched junction bases: 1.